Below are 10 T cell receptor beta chains sequenced from a single sample in a study of shared clonotypes between healthy human individuals. Sequencing used immunoSEQ multiplex PCR; TCRdb keeps in-frame clones, though not all of them. The table includes fewer than 700,000 clones, roughly four fifths detected once. The sample was PBMCs. The receptors here all came from a middle-aged woman in good health. Some clones in this sample may be carry-over from other donors' samples.

Concerning this clone: The germline gene is not matched at one end of the junction; a read error may be the cause. This chain uses TRBV7-6 with TRBJ2-5; no firm D call. Germline lookup yields CDR1 SGHVS and CDR2 FNYEAQ. This CDR3 region has 13 residues. The CDR3 DNA sequence: TGTGCCTGCAGCGTGGGCCCCCGACAGACCCAGTACTTC. Its protein is CACSVGPRQTQYF.

V gene TRBV27 combines with J gene TRBJ2-3, with TRBD1 matching 7 bases. The CDR3 sequence is 14 residues long. Trimming took 3 bases from V and 4 from J; bases not matched to a gene: 4. Germline lookup yields CDR1 MNHEY and CDR2 SMNVEV (reference sequence). The CDR3 loop reads CASSFSTGADTQYF. DNA for the CDR3: TGTGCCAGCAGTTTTTCAACAGGGGCAGATACGCAGTATTTT.

This rearrangement joins TRBV28 to TRBJ2-5; 7 bases map to TRBD2. The CDR3 is 14 amino acids. CDR1 is MDHEN and CDR2 is SYDVKM in the germline V gene. With V trimmed by 3 bases and J by 5 bases, 6 bases remained unmatched. The CDR3 loop is CASSFPGLVETQYF. The DNA for the CDR3 is TGTGCCAGCAGTTTTCCCGGACTAGTCGAGACCCAGTACTTC.

The J gene is TRBJ1-4, the V gene TRBV6-1, with D possibly TRBD1 on 5 matching bases. Germline CDR1 MNHNS, CDR2 SASEGT. The CDR3 consists of 15 residues. V was pared by 0 bases and J by 3 bases, with 8 bases between. The CDR3 nucleotides are TGTGCCAGCAGTGAAGCGGGGGGGTCTAATGAAAAACTGTTTTTT. Translated, it gives CASSEAGGSNEKLFF.

For this clone: Other DNA sequences in the sample encode the same CDR3. Here the CDR3 DNA reads TGTGCCAGCAGCTTGGGACTAGCGGGAGCCTACGAGCAGTACTTC. It codes for CASSLGLAGAYEQYF. This chain joins TRBV11-2 and TRBJ2-7; 14 nucleotides align to TRBD2. V trimming: 3 bases; J trimming: 2 bases; junction bases outside the gene matches: 0. This CDR3 has 15 residues. Germline CDR1 and CDR2: SGHAT and FQNNGV.

The chain recombines TRBV28 with TRBJ2-4; D remains unclear. The germline V gene has CDR1 MDHEN and CDR2 SYDVKM. V was clipped by 4 bases and J by 0 bases, with 10 bases between them. The CDR3 runs to 15 residues. DNA for the CDR3: TGTGCCAGCAGTTCACCTATGTTAGCCAAAAACATTCAGTACTTC. Translating gives CASSSPMLAKNIQYF.

The chain employs TRBV4-2 and TRBJ2-6; the D is unclear. This CDR3 is built from 16 residues. V lost 1 base and J 0 bases, leaving 7 bases between the germline ends. Germline CDR1 is LGHNA and CDR2 is YNFKEQ. This chain's CDR3 is CASSQALSSGANVLTF. The CDR3 nucleotides read TGTGCCAGCAGCCAAGCACTCAGCTCTGGGGCCAACGTCCTGACTTTC.

This clone was picked up one time. The V call is TRBV10-3, the J call TRBJ2-7; TRBD2 matches at 10 bases. Germline V CDR1 and CDR2: ENHRY, SYGVKD. With 4 bases clipped from V and 6 bases from J, the junction kept 9 bases outside the gene matches. This CDR3 is built from 15 residues. The CDR3 loop reads CAISVKREGGSEQYF. CDR3 sequence (DNA): TGTGCCATCAGTGTAAAGCGGGAGGGGGGGTCCGAGCAGTACTTC.

This chain uses TRBV30 with TRBJ2-6; no clear D gene. Trimming shortened V by 5 bases and J by 4 bases, and 15 bases separated the two germline ends. This CDR3 has 15 residues. The germline V gene has CDR1 GTSNPN and CDR2 SVGIG (reference sequence). The CDR3: CAWHRGWMGANVLTF. As DNA, the CDR3 is TGTGCCTGGCATAGAGGTTGGATGGGGGCCAACGTCCTGACTTTC.

The chain carries TRBV29-1 and TRBJ2-3, with D hard to call. Deletions cut 1 base from V and 2 bases from J, with 10 bases between. This CDR3 has 14 residues. CDR1 and CDR2 from the germline V gene are SQVTM and ANQGSEA. The CDR3, as DNA: TGCAGCGTTGAAGGGAGCACACCCACAGATACGCAGTATTTT. Its protein is CSVEGSTPTDTQYF.